The 20 T cell receptor beta chains below were found in one sample sequenced in a study of T cells in Graves' hyperthyroidism and ophthalmopathy. Researchers took RNA transcripts and amplified the TCR beta CDR3 regions from them. The HTBI primer set served for first-round RT-PCR of the TCR CDR3. MiXCR, applied by TCRdb to the multiplex PCR reads, yields one record per CDR3 protein. The sample contains around 540,000 distinct CDR3 sequences, roughly 16% of which appear only once. Sequencing used blood. The source of these receptors is a woman aged 25 to 39 with Graves' ophthalmopathy.

This clonotype was seen a handful of times. The rearrangement joins TRBV18 to TRBJ2-4, with D maybe TRBD1 (6 bases). The CDR3 extends over 19 amino acids. CDR1 and CDR2 from the germline V gene are KGHSH and LQKENI. V lost 3 bases and J 1 base, leaving 22 bases between the germline ends. The CDR3 spells CASSPSNLWTVVAKNIQYF. As DNA, the CDR3 is TGTGCCAGCTCACCGTCGAACCTCTGGACAGTTGTGGCCAAAAACATTCAGTACTTC.

This clonotype was found many times. The chain joins TRBV28 to TRBJ1-1; D is possibly TRBD1 (5 bases). This CDR3 is built from 15 residues. Germline V gene lookup returns CDR1 MDHEN and CDR2 SYDVKM. Trimming stripped 1 base from V and 5 bases from J, with 14 bases between. The CDR3 nucleotides are TGTGCCAGCAGTTTATATGGGGGGATAGGAACTGAAGCTTTCTTT. It translates to CASSLYGGIGTEAFF.

This clonotype was picked up a small number of times. The V gene is TRBV29-1, the J gene TRBJ2-1, with a possible D match to TRBD2 (6 bases). Germline V gene sequence: CDR1 SQVTM, CDR2 ANQGSEA. The CDR3 totals 13 residues. With 8 bases removed from V and 8 bases from J, the gap between germline ends came to 19 bases. The CDR3 DNA reads TGCAGCCTTTGGAGGGTCAGGGACGATGAGCAGTTCTTC. This gives the protein CSLWRVRDDEQFF.

With respect to this clonotype: Just one base apart from a much larger clone, this may be a read error. The V call is TRBV7-9, the J call TRBJ2-1, with D possibly matching TRBD2 (6 bases). The J call may be incorrect, as the DNA end agrees better with TRBJ2-7. Germline V gene data show CDR1 as SEHNR and CDR2 as FQNEAQ (reference sequence). The CDR3 length is 15 residues. This chain's CDR3 is CASVSGGFSYNEQYF. As DNA, the CDR3 is TGTGCCAGCGTCTCTGGGGGGTTCTCCTACAATGAGCAGTACTTC.

This clonotype has a count of ten or more. The chain joins TRBV5-1 to TRBJ1-3, with D unresolved. Trimming stripped 5 bases from V and 0 bases from J, with 12 bases between. The CDR3 consists of 15 residues. Germline CDR1 and CDR2: SGHRS and YFSETQ. CDR3 protein: CASRRGTSSGNTIYF. The CDR3 coding sequence is TGCGCCAGCAGGCGAGGTACAAGCTCTGGAAACACCATATATTTT. Full variable domain (remainder filled in from reference TRBV5-1 and TRBJ1-3): KAGVTQTPRYLIKTRGQQVTLSCSPISGHRSVSWYQQTPGQGLQFLFEYFSETQRNKGNFPGRFSGRQFSNSRSEMNVSTLELGDSALYLCASRRGTSSGNTIYFGEGSWLTVV.

The chain is built from TRBV10-3 and TRBJ2-5, with 10 nucleotides matching TRBD1. The CDR3 loop spans 15 amino acids. Looked up from germline, CDR1 is ENHRY and CDR2 is SYGVKD. V trimming: 8 bases; J trimming: 5 bases; junction bases outside the gene matches: 11. The CDR3 coding sequence is TGTGCCATCGCAGCCCAGACAGGGGGCGGCGAGACCCAGTACTTC. This translates into CAIAAQTGGGETQYF.

The table lists this clonotype with many counts. The chain couples TRBV20-1 to TRBJ2-5; 11 nucleotides match TRBD1. J was trimmed by 5 bases and V by 3 bases; bases with no gene match: 5. Germline V gene sequence: CDR1 DFQATT, CDR2 SNEGSKA (reference sequence). There are 14 residues in the CDR3. CDR3 loop: CSASWTGGIETQYF. As DNA, the CDR3 is TGCAGTGCTAGTTGGACAGGGGGCATTGAGACCCAGTACTTC.

This chain joins TRBV10-3 and TRBJ2-1; TRBD2 matches at 12 bases. Germline V lookup: CDR1 ENHRY, CDR2 SYGVKD. The CDR3 loop spans 16 amino acids. The trim removed 8 bases at V and 9 bases at J, leaving 14 bases unmatched. The CDR3 DNA reads as TGTGCCATCCAAGGGACTAGCGGGTCCTCAGGTGGTGAGCAGTTCTTC. It codes for CAIQGTSGSSGGEQFF.

This clonotype has at least ten counts. This chain uses TRBV6-5 with TRBJ1-6; no firm D call. Per the germline V gene, CDR1 is MNHEY and CDR2 is SVGAGI. The V end lost 0 bases, the J end lost 7 bases, and 10 bases lay between the germline ends. The CDR3 has 15 amino acids. The CDR3 DNA reads as TGTGCCAGCAGTTACTCAGGGCAGCCGAATTCACCCCTCCACTTT. Residues: CASSYSGQPNSPLHF.

This clonotype has only a few counts. The J gene is TRBJ2-7, the V gene TRBV20-1, with 12 bases lining up with TRBD1. This CDR3 is 15 amino acids long. Germline CDR1 is DFQATT and CDR2 is SNEGSKA (reference sequence). J lost 6 bases, V lost 5 bases, and 11 bases had no gene match. This CDR3 is CSAGRPGTGGSEQYF. CDR3 in DNA: TGCAGTGCTGGGAGGCCCGGGACAGGGGGCAGCGAGCAGTACTTC.

This clonotype has ten or more counts. The V gene is TRBV3-1, the J gene TRBJ2-2; D remains unclear. The CDR3 has 12 amino acids. Germline lookup yields CDR1 LGHDT and CDR2 YNNKEL (reference sequence). With 6 bases removed from V and 7 bases from J, the gap between germline ends came to 9 bases. CDR3 bases: TGTGCCAGCAGTCCCGACTTCGGGGAGCTGTTTTTT. Its translation is CASSPDFGELFF. The whole variable domain, remainder taken from reference TRBV3-1 and TRBJ2-2, is DTAVSQTPKYLVTQMGNDKSIKCEQNLGHDTMYWYKQDSKKFLKIMFSYNNKELIINETVPNRFSPKSPDKAHLNLHINSLELGDSAVYFCASSPDFGELFFGEGSRLTVL.

A few counts support this clonotype. V gene TRBV20-1 combines with J gene TRBJ1-1, with 8 nucleotides matching TRBD1. In germline, CDR1 is DFQATT, CDR2 SNEGSKA (reference sequence). V was clipped by 6 bases and J by 4 bases; unmatched bases: 7. CDR3 length: 13 amino acids. The CDR3 sequence: CSASDRAATEAFF. For the CDR3, the DNA is TGCAGTGCATCGGACAGGGCTGCCACTGAAGCTTTCTTT.

This clonotype was seen many times. The V call is TRBV12-3 or TRBV12-4, the J call TRBJ2-3; D gene ambiguous. V dropped 5 bases and J dropped 2 bases, with 8 bases sitting between them. The CDR3 length is 13 residues. Written as DNA, the CDR3 is TGTGCCAGCAGTCCTTCAAACACAGATACGCAGTATTTT. This gives the protein CASSPSNTDTQYF.

In this sample, this clonotype turned up many times. The J gene is TRBJ2-3, the V gene TRBV7-2, with D tentatively TRBD2 (5 bases). The CDR3 has 15 amino acids. Germline V gene sequence: CDR1 SGHTA, CDR2 FQGNSA. Trimming shortened V by 2 bases and J by 0 bases, and 9 bases separated the two germline ends. The CDR3 spells CASSLSRVSTDTQYF. In nucleotides, the CDR3 is TGTGCCAGCAGCTTATCGCGGGTTAGCACAGATACGCAGTATTTT.

V is TRBV5-1 and J is TRBJ1-2; no reliable D call. The CDR3 is 15 residues long. The V gene lost 4 bases and the J gene lost 4 bases, with 17 bases spanning the gap. Germline V gene sequence: CDR1 SGHRS, CDR2 YFSETQ. The CDR3 spells CASSPAVAGGYGYTF. The CDR3 coding sequence is TGCGCCAGCAGCCCGGCGGTGGCAGGCGGCTATGGCTACACCTTC.

V is TRBV5-4 and J is TRBJ2-3; weak D call: TRBD2 (6 bases). V was trimmed by 0 bases and J by 2 bases, leaving 19 bases between them. Germline V lookup: CDR1 SGHNT, CDR2 YYREEE (reference sequence). The CDR3 totals 18 residues. DNA of the CDR3: TGTGCCAGCAGCTTGGGTAGTCCTACTAGCAGTACCACAGATACGCAGTATTTT. Its protein product is CASSLGSPTSSTTDTQYF.

This clonotype was picked up a small number of times. The V gene is TRBV6-1, the J gene TRBJ2-7; D is unclear. This CDR3 has 14 amino acids. V shed 4 bases and J shed 0 bases, with 10 bases lying between them. Germline CDR1 reads MNHNS; CDR2 reads SASEGT. The CDR3 region is CASSVAGSSYEQYF. The CDR3 nucleotides read TGTGCCAGCAGTGTGGCAGGTAGCTCCTACGAGCAGTACTTC.

This clonotype has a handful of counts. J is TRBJ2-3 and V is TRBV18; D might be TRBD1 (5 bases). This CDR3 is 14 amino acids long. V was pared by 5 bases and J by 6 bases, with 15 bases between. Germline CDR1 KGHSH, CDR2 LQKENI. DNA of the CDR3: TGTGCCAGCTCATCCGGACACATGGTGGATACGCAGTATTTT. It encodes CASSSGHMVDTQYF.

The CDR3 nucleotides are TGCAGCGTCGAGGTCAACTACGAGCAGTACTTC. Translating gives CSVEVNYEQYF. The chain uses TRBV29-1 and TRBJ2-7; no reliable D call. In germline, CDR1 is SQVTM, CDR2 ANQGSEA. V dropped 6 bases and J dropped 3 bases, with 9 bases sitting between them. The CDR3 covers 11 residues.

This chain connects TRBV5-4 to TRBJ2-7; possible D gene TRBD1, 6 bases. V was pared by 2 bases and J by 6 bases, with 15 bases between. This CDR3 has 14 residues. CDR1 is SGHNT and CDR2 is YYREEE in the germline V gene (reference sequence). DNA of the CDR3: TGTGCCAGCAGCTTAAATCACCAGGGGTTCGAGCAGTACTTC. Translation gives CASSLNHQGFEQYF.